Included here is one T cell receptor beta chain sequence, with context. Its specificity is not known. This sample was taken from a study of beta chain features in type 1 diabetes. Study details: No age, gender or cell yield differences were seen between patients and healthy donors.

The study's findings and limits: More deletions and fewer insertions at VDJ junctions were seen in type 1 diabetes patients. Across all four CD4+ subsets, people with type 1 diabetes showed modestly shorter TCRB CDR3s.

The authors reverse transcribed all of the isolated RNA, so sequencing captured expressed TCRB transcripts. Repertoires were generated with immunoSEQ multiplex PCR, while TCRdb's copy carries only in-frame clones and drops some. The table has 150,000 to 200,000 clones, 9% to 10% seen once. The CDR3 is 15 residues long. V dropped 7 bases and J dropped 1; count of bases not matched to a gene: 8. The germline gives CDR1 SGHTA, CDR2 FQGTGA. Sample: central memory CD4+ T cells from blood. The origin of this receptor is a woman in her 30s with type 1 diabetes. This rearrangement joins TRBV7-3 to TRBJ1-1; 8 bases fit TRBD1. This CDR3 is CASKGQGLGNTEAFF. In DNA form, the CDR3 reads TGTGCCAGCAAAGGACAGGGCCTGGGGAACACTGAAGCTTTCTTT.